Sequencing of this T cell receptor beta chain was carried out in a study of early T cells in non-severe SARS-CoV-2 infection. About the research overall: Chains from this unsorted whole-blood bulk RNA could not be paired.

Findings of the study overall: Private and CD4 specificities were missed by VDJdb matching, which favored anti-spike CD8 responses.

This clonotype was picked up many times. The antigen is not known. The V and J ends lost 0 bases and 5 bases, in that order; junction bases with no gene match: 11. Looked up from germline, CDR1 is LGHDT and CDR2 is YNNKEL (reference sequence). The CDR3 is 17 residues long. Unique molecular identifiers were added to individual cDNA molecules. TCRdb analysed the 5' RACE reads with MiXCR anew, one entry per CDR3 protein. Of 30,000 to 45,000 distinct CDR3 sequences in the sample, 3% to 4.5% were seen once. Sequencing was done on a sample of whole blood. The clonotype originates from an adult who was a healthcare worker with PCR-confirmed SARS-CoV-2 infection or an uninfected control (not recorded which). The rearrangement joins TRBV3-1 to TRBJ2-3; TRBD2 agrees at 7 bases. This chain's CDR3 is CASSQDGTGGGGDTQYF. CDR3 DNA: TGTGCCAGCAGCCAAGATGGAACGGGAGGCGGCGGAGATACGCAGTATTTT.